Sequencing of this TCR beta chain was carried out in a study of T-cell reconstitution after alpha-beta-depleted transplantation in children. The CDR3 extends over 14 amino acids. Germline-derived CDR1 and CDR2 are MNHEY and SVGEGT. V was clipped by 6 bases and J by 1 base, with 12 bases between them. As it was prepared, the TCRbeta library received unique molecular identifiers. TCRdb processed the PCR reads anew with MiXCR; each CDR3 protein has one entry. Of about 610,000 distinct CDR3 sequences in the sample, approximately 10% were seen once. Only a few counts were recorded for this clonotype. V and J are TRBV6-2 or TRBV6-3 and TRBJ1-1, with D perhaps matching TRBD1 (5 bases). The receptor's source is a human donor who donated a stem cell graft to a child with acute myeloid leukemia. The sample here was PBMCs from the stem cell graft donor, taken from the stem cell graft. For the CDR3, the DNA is TGTGCCAGCAGGGAAGGGGTGAAGAACACTGAAGCTTTCTTT. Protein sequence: CASREGVKNTEAFF.